This is a list of T cell receptor beta chains from one sample in a study of T cell changes during pregnancy in multiple sclerosis. Sequencing used immunoSEQ multiplex PCR; TCRdb keeps in-frame clones, though not all of them. The table includes 75,000 to 95,000 clones, 89% detected once. Sequencing was performed on peripheral blood, taken in the first trimester of pregnancy. These receptor sequences come from a female donor in good health, enrolled as a control in a pregnancy study. Both conserved end residues are part of each CDR3. Each record gives: CDR3 length, D gene, clone size, J gene, V gene, CDR3 protein, CDR3 DNA. The D gene is left open where the match is weak. Only part of the rows carry a size: once, few, many, or a class if the clone is expanded.

>12|NA|once|TRBJ2-5|TRBV7-9
CASSRQEETQYF
TGTGCCAGCAGCCGACAGGAGGAGACCCAGTACTTC
>17|NA|NA|TRBJ2-3|TRBV5-6
CASSSDYRAQLTDTQYF
TGTGCCAGCAGCTCAGACTACAGGGCTCAACTCACAGATACGCAGTATTTT
>14|TRBD2|once|TRBJ2-1|TRBV27
CASGETSGLNEQFF
TGTGCCAGCGGTGAGACTAGCGGGCTCAATGAGCAGTTCTTC
>19|NA|NA|TRBJ1-6|TRBV28
CASSSIPGGTDLYNSPLHF
TGTGCCAGCAGTTCCATCCCCGGGGGGACCGACTTATATAATTCACCCCTCCACTTT
>12|NA|NA|TRBJ1-2|TRBV11-2
CASSLGQYGYTF
TGTGCCAGCAGCTTAGGACAGTATGGCTACACCTTC
>13|NA|once|TRBJ2-3|TRBV5-1
CASSRGGTDTQYF
TGCGCCAGCAGCAGGGGCGGCACAGATACGCAGTATTTT
>16|TRBD1|NA|TRBJ1-5|TRBV6-1
CASSEAPGTANQPQHF
TGTGCCAGCAGTGAAGCGCCTGGGACAGCAAATCAGCCCCAGCATTTT
>14|NA|NA|TRBJ2-5|TRBV7-9
CASSLAGSGETQYF
TGTGCCAGCAGCTTAGCGGGGTCGGGGGAGACCCAGTACTTC
>15|NA|NA|TRBJ2-7|TRBV18
CASSLTEGAPYEQYF
TGTGCCAGCTCCCTAACCGAAGGGGCCCCCTACGAGCAGTACTTC
>18|TRBD1|NA|TRBJ2-5|TRBV4-1
CASSQEIGTGGDLETQYF
TGCGCCAGCAGCCAAGAAATCGGGACAGGGGGCGATTTGGAGACCCAGTACTTC
>17|NA|NA|TRBJ2-1|TRBV9
CASSVVSGGPGYNEQFF
TGTGCCAGCAGCGTAGTTAGCGGAGGGCCGGGATACAATGAGCAGTTCTTC
>14|TRBD1|NA|TRBJ2-7|TRBV10-3
CAISQGAISYEQYF
TGTGCCATCAGTCAGGGGGCTATCTCCTACGAGCAGTACTTC
>13|NA|NA|TRBJ1-5|TRBV19
CASSVSRDQPQHF
TGTGCCAGTAGTGTCTCGAGGGATCAGCCCCAGCATTTT
>19|TRBD2|NA|TRBJ2-7|TRBV15
CATSSPFGTSGGARNEQYF
TGTGCCACCAGCAGCCCCTTCGGGACTAGCGGGGGGGCGCGGAACGAGCAGTACTTC
>12|NA|NA|TRBJ1-2|TRBV30
CAWTGGRYGYTF
TGTGCCTGGACGGGGGGTCGCTATGGCTACACCTTC
>15|NA|NA|TRBJ1-5|TRBV6-5
CASSYWREGSRFLHF
TGTGCCAGCAGTTACTGGAGAGAAGGCAGCCGTTTCTTGCATTTT
>16|TRBD1|once|TRBJ1-1|TRBV11-3
CASSFGQGQVNTEAFF
TGTGCCAGCAGCTTTGGCCAGGGACAGGTGAACACTGAAGCTTTCTTT
>16|NA|NA|TRBJ1-1|TRBV6-5
CASSYRSRGGAPEAFF
TGTGCCAGCAGTTACCGTTCCCGGGGGGGAGCACCTGAAGCTTTCTTT
>14|TRBD1|NA|TRBJ2-7|TRBV7-2
CASSLDRSSYEQYF
TGTGCCAGCAGCCTGGACAGGAGCTCCTACGAGCAGTACTTC
>14|NA|once|TRBJ1-1|TRBV9
CASSPGNANTEAFF
TGTGCCAGCAGCCCCGGGAACGCGAACACTGAAGCTTTCTTT
>15|TRBD2|once|TRBJ2-7|TRBV7-8
CASRRDREGQYEQYF
TGTGCCAGCAGGAGAGATCGGGAGGGCCAATACGAGCAGTACTTC
>16|NA|NA|TRBJ1-1|TRBV7-2
CASSARGRGQNTEAFF
TGTGCCAGCAGCGCACGGGGCAGGGGCCAGAACACTGAAGCTTTCTTT
>12|NA|NA|TRBJ2-3|TRBV7-9
CASSSSSDTQYF
TGTGCCAGCAGCTCTAGCTCAGATACGCAGTATTTT
>15|NA|NA|TRBJ2-7|TRBV7-2
CASSLASGTPYEQYF
TGTGCCAGCAGCTTAGCGAGTGGGACTCCCTACGAGCAGTACTTC
>16|TRBD2|few|TRBJ2-7|TRBV28
CASSPPYSGSPYEQYF
TGTGCCAGCAGTCCCCCGTACAGCGGGAGCCCCTACGAGCAGTACTTC
>14|TRBD1|NA|TRBJ2-7|TRBV5-4
CASSFGTGDYEQYF
TGTGCCAGCAGCTTCGGGACAGGGGACTACGAGCAGTACTTC
>15|TRBD1|NA|TRBJ2-7|TRBV10-1
CASSADRDLTYEQYF
TGCGCCAGCTCCGCGGACAGGGACCTTACCTACGAGCAGTACTTC
>11|NA|NA|TRBJ1-4|TRBV7-9
CASSLNEKLFF
TGTGCCAGCAGTCTTAATGAAAAACTGTTTTTT